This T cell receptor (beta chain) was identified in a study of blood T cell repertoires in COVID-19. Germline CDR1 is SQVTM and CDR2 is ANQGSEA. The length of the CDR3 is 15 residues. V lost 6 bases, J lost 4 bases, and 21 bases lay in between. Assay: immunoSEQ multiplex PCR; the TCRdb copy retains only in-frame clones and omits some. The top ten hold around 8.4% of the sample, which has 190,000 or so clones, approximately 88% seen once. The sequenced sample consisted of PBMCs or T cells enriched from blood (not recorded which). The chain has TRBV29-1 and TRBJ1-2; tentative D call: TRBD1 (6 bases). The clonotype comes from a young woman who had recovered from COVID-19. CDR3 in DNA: TGCAGCGTGGGAGAAGGCAGGGGAACACTCTATGGCTACACCTTC. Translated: CSVGEGRGTLYGYTF. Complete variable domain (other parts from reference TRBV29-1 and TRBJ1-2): SAVISQKPSRDICQRGTSLTIQCQVDSQVTMMFWYRQQPGQSLTLIATANQGSEATYESGFVIDKFPISRPNLTFSTLTVSNMSPEDSSIYLCSVGEGRGTLYGYTFGSGTRLTVV.